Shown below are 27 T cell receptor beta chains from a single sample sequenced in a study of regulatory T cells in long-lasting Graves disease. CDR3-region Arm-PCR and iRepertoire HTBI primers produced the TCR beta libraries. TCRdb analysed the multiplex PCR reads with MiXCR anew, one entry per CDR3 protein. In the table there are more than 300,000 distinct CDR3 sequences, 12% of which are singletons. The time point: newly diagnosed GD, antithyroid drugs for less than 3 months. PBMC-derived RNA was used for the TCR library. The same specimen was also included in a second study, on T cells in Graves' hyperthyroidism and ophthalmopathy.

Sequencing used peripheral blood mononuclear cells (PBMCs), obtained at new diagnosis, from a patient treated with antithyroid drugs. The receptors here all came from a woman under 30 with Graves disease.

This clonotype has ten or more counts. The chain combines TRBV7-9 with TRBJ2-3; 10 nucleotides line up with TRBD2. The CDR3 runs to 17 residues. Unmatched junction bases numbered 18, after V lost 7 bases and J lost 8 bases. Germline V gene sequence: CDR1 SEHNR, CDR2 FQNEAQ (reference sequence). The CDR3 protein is CASTPTMSGGAYGTQYF. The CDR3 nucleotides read TGTGCCAGCACCCCGACAATGAGCGGGGGGGCCTATGGTACGCAGTATTTT.

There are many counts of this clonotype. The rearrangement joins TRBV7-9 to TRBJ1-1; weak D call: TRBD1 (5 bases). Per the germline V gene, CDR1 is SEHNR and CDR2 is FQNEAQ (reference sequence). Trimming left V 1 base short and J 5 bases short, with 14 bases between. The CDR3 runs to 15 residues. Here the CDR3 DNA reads TGTGCCAGCAGCTTAGAGGGGATTGTTGGGACTGAAGCTTTCTTT. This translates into CASSLEGIVGTEAFF.

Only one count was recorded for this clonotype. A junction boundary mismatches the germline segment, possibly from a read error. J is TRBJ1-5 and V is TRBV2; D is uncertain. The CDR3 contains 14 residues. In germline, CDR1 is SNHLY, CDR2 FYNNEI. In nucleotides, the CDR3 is TGTGCCGGCAGTGAAGCTTCAGGCACCCAGCCCCAGCATTTT. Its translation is CAGSEASGTQPQHF.

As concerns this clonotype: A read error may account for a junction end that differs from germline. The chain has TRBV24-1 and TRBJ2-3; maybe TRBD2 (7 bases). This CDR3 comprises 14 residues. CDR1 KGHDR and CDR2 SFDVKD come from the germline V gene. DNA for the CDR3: TGTGCCACCATTGACGGGGGGCATGGAGATGCGCAGTATTTT. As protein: CATIDGGHGDAQYF.

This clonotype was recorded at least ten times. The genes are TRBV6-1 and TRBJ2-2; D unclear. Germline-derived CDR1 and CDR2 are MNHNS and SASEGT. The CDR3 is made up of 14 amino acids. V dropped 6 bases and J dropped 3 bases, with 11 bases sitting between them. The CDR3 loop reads CASSSNGYTGELFF. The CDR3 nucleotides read TGTGCCAGCAGCTCCAACGGATACACCGGGGAGCTGTTTTTT.

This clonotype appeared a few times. The CDR3 DNA is TGCGCCAGCAGCCAAGATCGGTTGATCGGGTTGGGGGGCAATGAGCAGTTCTTC. This codes for CASSQDRLIGLGGNEQFF. The J gene is TRBJ2-1, the V gene TRBV4-1; the D gene is possibly TRBD2 (6 bases). Trimming took off 0 bases at V and 6 bases at J, with 21 bases between the two ends. CDR3 length: 18 residues. Germline V gene lookup returns CDR1 MGHRA and CDR2 YSYEKL.

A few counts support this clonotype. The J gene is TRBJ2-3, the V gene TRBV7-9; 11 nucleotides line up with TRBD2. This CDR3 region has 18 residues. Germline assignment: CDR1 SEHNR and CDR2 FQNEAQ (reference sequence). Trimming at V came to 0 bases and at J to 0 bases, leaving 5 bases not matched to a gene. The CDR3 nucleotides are TGTGCCAGCAGCTTAGCGTTACTAGCGGGGGCGAGCACAGATACGCAGTATTTT. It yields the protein CASSLALLAGASTDTQYF.

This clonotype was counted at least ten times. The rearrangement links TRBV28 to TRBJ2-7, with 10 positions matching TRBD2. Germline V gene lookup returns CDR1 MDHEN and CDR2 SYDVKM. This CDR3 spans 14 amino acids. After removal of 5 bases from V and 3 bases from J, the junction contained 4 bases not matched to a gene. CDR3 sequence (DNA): TGTGCCAGCAGTCTAGCGGGAGCCCTCTACGAGCAGTACTTC. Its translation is CASSLAGALYEQYF.

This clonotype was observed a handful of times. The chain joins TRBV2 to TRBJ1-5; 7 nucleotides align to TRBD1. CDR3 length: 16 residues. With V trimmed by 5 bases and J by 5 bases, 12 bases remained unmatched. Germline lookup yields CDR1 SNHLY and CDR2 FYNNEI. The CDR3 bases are TGTGCCAGCAGTATCTCGACAGGGTATGTCGATCAGCCCCAGCATTTT. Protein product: CASSISTGYVDQPQHF.

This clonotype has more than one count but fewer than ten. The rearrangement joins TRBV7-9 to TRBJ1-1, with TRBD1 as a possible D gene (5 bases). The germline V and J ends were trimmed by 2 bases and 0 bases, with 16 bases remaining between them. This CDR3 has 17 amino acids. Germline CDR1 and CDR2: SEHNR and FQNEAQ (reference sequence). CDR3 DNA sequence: TGTGCCAGCAGCTTATGGGCCAGGGATACCGTGAACACTGAAGCTTTCTTT. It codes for CASSLWARDTVNTEAFF.

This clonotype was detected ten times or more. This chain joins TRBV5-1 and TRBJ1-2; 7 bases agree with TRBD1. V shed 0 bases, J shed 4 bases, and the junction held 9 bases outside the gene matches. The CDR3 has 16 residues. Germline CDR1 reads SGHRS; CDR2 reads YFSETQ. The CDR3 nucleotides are TGCGCCAGCAGCTTGGGCGAGGGGGCGCGGGGCTATGGCTACACCTTC. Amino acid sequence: CASSLGEGARGYGYTF.

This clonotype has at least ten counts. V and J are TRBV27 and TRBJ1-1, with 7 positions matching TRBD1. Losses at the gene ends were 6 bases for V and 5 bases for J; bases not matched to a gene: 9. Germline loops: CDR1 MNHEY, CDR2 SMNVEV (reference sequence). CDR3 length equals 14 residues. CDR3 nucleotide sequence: TGTGCCAGCAGCCCGACAGGGATGGGGACTGAAGCTTTCTTT. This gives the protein CASSPTGMGTEAFF.

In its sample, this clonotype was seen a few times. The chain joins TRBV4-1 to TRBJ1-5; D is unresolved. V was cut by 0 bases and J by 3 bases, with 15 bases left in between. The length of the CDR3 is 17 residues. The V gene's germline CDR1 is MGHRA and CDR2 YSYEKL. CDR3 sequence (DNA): TGCGCCAGCAGCCAAGATTACGACGGAGAGTACAATCAGCCCCAGCATTTT. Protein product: CASSQDYDGEYNQPQHF.

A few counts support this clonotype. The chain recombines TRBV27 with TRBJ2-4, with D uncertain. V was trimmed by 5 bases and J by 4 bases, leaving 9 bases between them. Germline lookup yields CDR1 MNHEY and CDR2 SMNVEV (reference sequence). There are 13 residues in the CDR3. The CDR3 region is CASSGVIKNIQYF. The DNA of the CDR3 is TGTGCCAGCAGTGGGGTAATAAAAAACATTCAGTACTTC.

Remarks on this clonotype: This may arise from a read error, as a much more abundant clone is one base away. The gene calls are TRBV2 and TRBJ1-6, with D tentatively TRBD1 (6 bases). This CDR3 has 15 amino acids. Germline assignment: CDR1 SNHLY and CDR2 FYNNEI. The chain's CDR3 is CASSLRQGINSPLQF. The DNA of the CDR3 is TGTGCCAGCAGTTTAAGGCAGGGGATAAATTCACCCCTCCAATTT. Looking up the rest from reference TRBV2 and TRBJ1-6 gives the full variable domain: EPEVTQTPSHQVTQMGQEVILRCVPISNHLYFYWYRQILGQKVEFLVSFYNNEISEKSEIFDDQFSVERPDGSNFTLKIRSTKLEDSAMYFCASSLRQGINSPLQFGNGTRLTVT.

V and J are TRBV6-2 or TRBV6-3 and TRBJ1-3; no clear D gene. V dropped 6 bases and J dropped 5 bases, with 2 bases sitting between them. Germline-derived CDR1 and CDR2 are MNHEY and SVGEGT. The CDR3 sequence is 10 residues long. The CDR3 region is CASRRNTIYF. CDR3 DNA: TGTGCCAGCAGGAGAAACACCATATATTTT.

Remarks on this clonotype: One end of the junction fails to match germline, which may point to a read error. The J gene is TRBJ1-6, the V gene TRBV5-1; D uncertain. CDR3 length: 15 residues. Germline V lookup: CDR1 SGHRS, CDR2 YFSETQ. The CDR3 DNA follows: TGTGCCAGCAGCTTGGCGACGGATTATAATTCACCCCTCCACTTT. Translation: CASSLATDYNSPLHF.

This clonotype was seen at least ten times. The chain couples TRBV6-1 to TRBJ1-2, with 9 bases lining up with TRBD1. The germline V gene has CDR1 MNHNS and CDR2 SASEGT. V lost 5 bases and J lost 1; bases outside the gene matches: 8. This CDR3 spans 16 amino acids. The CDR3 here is CASSTRDRADNYGYTF. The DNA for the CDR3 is TGTGCCAGCAGTACGAGGGACAGGGCTGATAACTATGGCTACACCTTC.

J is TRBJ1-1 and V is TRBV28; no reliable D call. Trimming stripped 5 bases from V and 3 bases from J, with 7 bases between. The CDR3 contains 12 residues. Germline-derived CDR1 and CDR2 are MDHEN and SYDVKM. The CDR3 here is CASSDTDTEAFF. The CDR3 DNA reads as TGTGCCAGCAGTGACACAGACACTGAAGCTTTCTTT.

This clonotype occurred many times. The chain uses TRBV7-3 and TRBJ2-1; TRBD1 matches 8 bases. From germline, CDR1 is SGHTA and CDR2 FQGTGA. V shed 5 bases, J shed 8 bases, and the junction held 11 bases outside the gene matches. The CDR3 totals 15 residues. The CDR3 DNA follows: TGTGCCAGCAGCCCGAGGACAGGGTATTGGGATGAGCAGTTCTTC. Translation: CASSPRTGYWDEQFF. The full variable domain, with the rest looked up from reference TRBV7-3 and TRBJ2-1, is GAGVSQTPSNKVTEKGKYVELRCDPISGHTALYWYRQSLGQGPEFLIYFQGTGAADDSGLPNDRFFAVRPEGSVSTLKIQRTERGDSAVYLCASSPRTGYWDEQFFGPGTRLTVL.

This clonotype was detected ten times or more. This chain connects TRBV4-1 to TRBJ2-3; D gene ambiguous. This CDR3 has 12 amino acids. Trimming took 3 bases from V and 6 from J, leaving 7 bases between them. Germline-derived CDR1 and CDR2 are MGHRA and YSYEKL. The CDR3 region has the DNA TGCGCCAGCAGCCACCGCGCGGATACGCAGTATTTT. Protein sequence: CASSHRADTQYF.

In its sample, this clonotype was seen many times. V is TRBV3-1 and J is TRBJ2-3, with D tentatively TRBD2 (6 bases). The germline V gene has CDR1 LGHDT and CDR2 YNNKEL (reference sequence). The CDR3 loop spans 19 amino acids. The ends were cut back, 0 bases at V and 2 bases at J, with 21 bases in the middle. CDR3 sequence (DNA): TGTGCCAGCAGCCAAGAGGATTCTTGGACGGGAGAAGCCACAGATACGCAGTATTTT. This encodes CASSQEDSWTGEATDTQYF.

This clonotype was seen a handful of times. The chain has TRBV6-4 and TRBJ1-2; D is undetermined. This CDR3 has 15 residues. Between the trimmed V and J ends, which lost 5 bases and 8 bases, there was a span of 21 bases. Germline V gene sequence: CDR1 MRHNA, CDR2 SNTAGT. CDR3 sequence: CASSPSAYPFYGYTF. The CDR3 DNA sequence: TGTGCCAGCAGTCCTTCAGCCTATCCCTTCTACGGCTACACCTTC.

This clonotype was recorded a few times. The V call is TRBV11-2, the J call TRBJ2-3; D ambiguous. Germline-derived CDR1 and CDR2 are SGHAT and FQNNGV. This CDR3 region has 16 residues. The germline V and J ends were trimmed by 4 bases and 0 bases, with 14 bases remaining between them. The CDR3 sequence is CASSSLPGHSTDTQYF. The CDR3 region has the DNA TGTGCCAGCAGCTCATTACCCGGCCATAGCACAGATACGCAGTATTTT.

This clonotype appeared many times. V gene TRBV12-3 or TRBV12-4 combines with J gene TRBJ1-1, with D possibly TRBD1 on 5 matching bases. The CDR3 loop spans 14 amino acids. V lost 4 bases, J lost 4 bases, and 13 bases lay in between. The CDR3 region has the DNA TGTGCCAGCAGTTCTCAGGGCCCGAGCACTGAAGCTTTCTTT. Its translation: CASSSQGPSTEAFF.

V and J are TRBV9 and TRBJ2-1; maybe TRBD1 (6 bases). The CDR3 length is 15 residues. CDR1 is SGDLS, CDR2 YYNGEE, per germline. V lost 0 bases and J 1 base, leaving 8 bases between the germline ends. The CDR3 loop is CASSVEGQSYNEQFF. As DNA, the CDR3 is TGTGCCAGCAGCGTAGAGGGACAATCCTACAATGAGCAGTTCTTC.

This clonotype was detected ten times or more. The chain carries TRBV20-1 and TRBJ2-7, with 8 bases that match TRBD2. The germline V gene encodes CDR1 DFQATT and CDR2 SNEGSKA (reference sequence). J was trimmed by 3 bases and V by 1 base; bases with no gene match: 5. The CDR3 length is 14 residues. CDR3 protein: CSARGRGGDYEQYF. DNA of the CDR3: TGCAGTGCTAGAGGTCGGGGGGGAGACTACGAGCAGTACTTC.